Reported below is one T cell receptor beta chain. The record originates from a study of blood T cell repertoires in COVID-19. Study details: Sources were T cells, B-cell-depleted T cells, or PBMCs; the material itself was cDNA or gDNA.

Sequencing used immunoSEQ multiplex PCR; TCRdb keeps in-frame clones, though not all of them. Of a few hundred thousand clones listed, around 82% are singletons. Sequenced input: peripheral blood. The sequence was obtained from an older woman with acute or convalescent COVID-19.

CDR3 DNA sequence: TGCAGCGTTGGGGAGGTCGGCTACACCTTC. Amino acids: CSVGEVGYTF. V usage is TRBV29-1 and J usage is TRBJ1-2, with D unclear. Trimming removed 4 bases at V and 8 bases at J, with 8 bases between. CDR3 length: 10 residues. Germline V CDR1 and CDR2: SQVTM, ANQGSEA. The full variable domain, rest sourced from reference TRBV29-1 and TRBJ1-2, is SAVISQKPSRDICQRGTSLTIQCQVDSQVTMMFWYRQQPGQSLTLIATANQGSEATYESGFVIDKFPISRPNLTFSTLTVSNMSPEDSSIYLCSVGEVGYTFGSGTRLTVV.